Below are 18 T cell receptor beta chains sequenced from a single sample in a study of cytomegalovirus exposure and HLA in healthy donors. The PCR used 60 Vbeta and 13 Jbeta primers. Sequencing was performed with immunoSEQ multiplex PCR; in TCRdb, only in-frame clones are kept and a portion is missing. Counted here are 160,000 or so clones, around 84% occurring once; the ten biggest clones make up 2.3%. Material for sequencing was PBMCs. The receptors come from a woman younger than 35 in good health and CMV-seronegative.

The chain is built from TRBV19 and TRBJ2-1; 9 positions agree with TRBD2. The ends lost 1 base at V and 9 bases at J; junction bases unmatched: 4. Per germline, CDR1 LNHDA and CDR2 SQIVND (reference sequence). This CDR3 contains 14 residues. In DNA form, the CDR3 reads TGTGCCAGTAGTATAGGCGGGGGGGCACTTGAGCAGTTCTTC. This sequence encodes CASSIGGGALEQFF.

This chain joins TRBV4-1 and TRBJ2-4; the D gene is possibly TRBD1 (5 bases). The V end was cut by 0 bases, the J end by 4 bases, with 16 bases between. CDR1 is MGHRA, CDR2 YSYEKL, per germline. The CDR3 consists of 17 residues. The CDR3, as DNA: TGCGCCAGCAGCCAAGAATCCACGGGCAGGGCGAAAAACATTCAGTACTTC. The encoded protein is CASSQESTGRAKNIQYF.

This clone came up a few times. The chain uses TRBV10-1 and TRBJ2-7; 10 bases map to TRBD1. The CDR3 has 13 amino acids. V shed 0 bases, J shed 12 bases, and the junction held 5 bases outside the gene matches. The V gene's germline CDR1 is WNHNN and CDR2 SYGVQD (reference sequence). The CDR3 DNA reads as TGCGCCAGCAGTGAGTCTGGACAGGGGGTTGTGTACTTC. Encoded protein: CASSESGQGVVYF.

This rearrangement joins TRBV30 to TRBJ2-2; 8 bases map to TRBD2. Germline CDR1 and CDR2: GTSNPN and SVGIG (reference sequence). This CDR3 region has 15 residues. V trimming: 4 bases; J trimming: 6 bases; junction bases outside the gene matches: 10. The CDR3 sequence is CAWNAAGDFAGELFF. The CDR3 bases are TGTGCCTGGAACGCAGCGGGAGACTTTGCCGGGGAGCTGTTTTTT.

This clone occurred a few times. V usage is TRBV13 and J usage is TRBJ2-1; 12 positions agree with TRBD2. Germline V gives CDR1 PRHDT, CDR2 FYEKMQ (reference sequence). The CDR3 loop spans 21 amino acids. V was clipped by 3 bases and J by 4 bases; unmatched bases: 19. This CDR3 reads CASSLRFGVLAGGQVYNEQFF. In nucleotides, the CDR3 is TGTGCCAGCAGCTTGAGGTTCGGGGTCCTAGCGGGGGGGCAAGTTTACAATGAGCAGTTCTTC. Full variable domain (rest looked up from reference TRBV13 and TRBJ2-1): AAGVIQSPRHLIKEKRETATLKCYPIPRHDTVYWYQQGPGQDPQFLISFYEKMQSDKGSIPDRFSAQQFSDYHSELNMSSLELGDSALYFCASSLRFGVLAGGQVYNEQFFGPGTRLTVL.

The V and J genes are TRBV28 and TRBJ2-7, with 9 positions matching TRBD1. Trimming cost V 6 bases and J 2 bases; bases outside gene matches: 17. The CDR3 totals 18 residues. Germline values: CDR1 MDHEN, CDR2 SYDVKM. As DNA, the CDR3 is TGTGCCAGCAGGCAAGTCCCGGGACAGGGAATGGTACCCTACGAGCAGTACTTC. This translates into CASRQVPGQGMVPYEQYF.

The chain carries TRBV5-1 and TRBJ2-5, with 11 nucleotides matching TRBD1. Germline V gives CDR1 SGHRS, CDR2 YFSETQ. The CDR3 loop spans 15 amino acids. With V trimmed by 2 bases and J by 5 bases, 5 bases remained unmatched. CDR3 amino acids: CASSLQGQGGETQYF. The CDR3 DNA sequence: TGCGCCAGCAGCTTACAGGGACAGGGGGGGGAGACCCAGTACTTC.

V gene TRBV23-1 combines with J gene TRBJ2-2; D call uncertain. TRBV23-1 is designated an ORF whose function remains uncertain. Trimming removed 0 bases at V and 0 bases at J, with 11 bases between. The CDR3 totals 17 residues. CDR3 region: CASSQSDTVSNTGELFF. The CDR3 DNA reads as TGCGCCAGCAGTCAATCCGATACGGTATCGAACACCGGGGAGCTGTTTTTT.

The gene calls are TRBV28 and TRBJ2-5, with 8 positions matching TRBD1. This CDR3 is 16 amino acids long. The germline V gene has CDR1 MDHEN and CDR2 SYDVKM. The J segment lost 2 bases and the V segment lost 7 bases, leaving 12 bases of the junction unmatched. DNA of the CDR3: TGTGCCAGCACCTCCCCGGCGGGACAGGCTCAAGAGACCCAGTACTTC. Translated: CASTSPAGQAQETQYF. The full variable domain, with the rest looked up from reference TRBV28 and TRBJ2-5, is DVKVTQSSRYLVKRTGEKVFLECVQDMDHENMFWYRQDPGLGLRLIYFSYDVKMKEKGDIPEGYSVSREKKERFSLILESASTNQTSMYLCASTSPAGQAQETQYFGPGTRLLVL.

The V gene is TRBV27, the J gene TRBJ1-3; 7 bases are a match to TRBD1. The CDR3 is made up of 15 amino acids. The V and J ends lost 6 bases and 3 bases, in that order; junction bases with no gene match: 8. Germline V gene sequence: CDR1 MNHEY, CDR2 SMNVEV (reference sequence). The CDR3 region is CASRPTGASGNTIYF. CDR3 nucleotides: TGTGCCAGCAGGCCCACAGGGGCTAGTGGAAACACCATATATTTT.

The chain joins TRBV2 to TRBJ2-5; D is uncertain. The DNA end is more similar to TRBJ2-7, so the J call may be wrong. The CDR3 length is 12 residues. CDR1 and CDR2 (germline): SNHLY, FYNNEI. Here the CDR3 reads CASSLRDYEQYF. CDR3 nucleotides: TGTGCCAGCAGTCTCAGAGACTACGAGCAGTACTTC.

The chain is built from TRBV19 and TRBJ1-5; 8 bases agree with TRBD1. The CDR3 has 16 residues. The V and J ends lost 3 bases and 1 base, in that order; junction bases with no gene match: 5. From germline, CDR1 is LNHDA and CDR2 SQIVND (reference sequence). The CDR3 DNA reads as TGTGCCAGTAGTATGGGGGGGGACAGGAGCAATCAGCCCCAGCATTTT. This sequence encodes CASSMGGDRSNQPQHF.

V is TRBV18 and J is TRBJ1-1, with 9 positions matching TRBD1. The CDR3 covers 15 residues. V shed 3 bases, J shed 1 base, and the junction held 3 bases outside the gene matches. The germline V gene encodes CDR1 KGHSH and CDR2 LQKENI. The CDR3 nucleotides are TGTGCCAGCTCACCCGACAGGGGGAAGAACACTGAAGCTTTCTTT. The encoded protein is CASSPDRGKNTEAFF.

This chain links TRBV4-1 with TRBJ2-6; TRBD1 is a possible D gene (6 bases). The V and J ends lost 6 bases and 4 bases respectively, with 13 bases between them. The V gene's germline CDR1 is MGHRA and CDR2 YSYEKL. This CDR3 contains 15 residues. Written as DNA, the CDR3 is TGCGCCAGCAGGTTCACAGGGTCAGGGGCCAACGTCCTGACTTTC. Residues: CASRFTGSGANVLTF.

This chain connects TRBV4-2 to TRBJ2-7; D possibly corresponds to TRBD2 (7 bases). V was trimmed by 4 bases and J by 4 bases, leaving 17 bases between them. The CDR3 length is 15 residues. Germline V gene lookup returns CDR1 LGHNA and CDR2 YNFKEQ. CDR3 bases: TGTGCCAGCAGCCGTGGGGGGGACAACCTTTACGAGCAGTACTTC. Translated, it gives CASSRGGDNLYEQYF.

The chain employs TRBV19 and TRBJ2-1; 12 bases align to TRBD2. The germline gives CDR1 LNHDA, CDR2 SQIVND (reference sequence). After removal of 5 bases from V and 10 bases from J, the junction contained 3 bases not matched to a gene. This CDR3 has 13 residues. The CDR3 sequence: CASSPLAGGEQFF. CDR3 DNA sequence: TGTGCCAGTAGTCCCCTAGCGGGGGGGGAGCAGTTCTTC.

The chain carries TRBV7-9 and TRBJ2-7; D may be TRBD1 (6 bases). Germline V gene data show CDR1 as SEHNR and CDR2 as FQNEAQ (reference sequence). V lost 3 bases and J lost 6, with 15 bases in between. The CDR3 is 14 amino acids. In DNA form, the CDR3 reads TGTGCCAGCAGCTTGTCCAGGGGAGTGGGCGAGCAGTACTTC. This translates into CASSLSRGVGEQYF. The full variable domain, its missing parts supplied by reference TRBV7-9 and TRBJ2-7, is DTGVSQNPRHKITKRGQNVTFRCDPISEHNRLYWYRQTLGQGPEFLTYFQNEAQLEKSRLLSDRFSAERPKGSFSTLEIQRTEQGDSAMYLCASSLSRGVGEQYFGPGTRLTVT.

The genes are TRBV10-2 and TRBJ1-2, with TRBD1 matching over 9 bases. V was pared by 6 bases and J by 4 bases, with 3 bases of the junction left unmatched. Per germline, CDR1 WSHSY and CDR2 SAAADI. The CDR3 length is 13 residues. The CDR3 region is CASSRTGAYGYTF. The CDR3 nucleotides are TGCGCCAGCAGCCGGACAGGGGCCTATGGCTACACCTTC.